This T cell receptor beta chain is from a study of long-term antiretroviral therapy in people with HIV. Study-wide findings and caveats: Blood, drawn from 2004 to 2017, may reflect older ART regimens. Clonotypes expanded prior to ART showed repertoire dominance at all sampled time points.

CDR1 SNHLY and CDR2 FYNNEI come from the germline V gene. Trimming at V came to 8 bases and at J to 8 bases, leaving 6 bases not matched to a gene. CDR3 size: 12 residues. As to this clone: The antigen remains undetermined.

Samples were assayed with immunoSEQ v3.0 at survey level. The table came from immunoSEQ multiplex PCR; TCRdb's copy has only in-frame clones and leaves some out. The sample shows under 40,000 clones, 85% of them seen only once. The chain combines TRBV2 with TRBJ2-5; 9 bases match TRBD1. The receptor's source is a woman in her thirties with HIV. Sequenced here: unsorted PBMCs, sampled approximately 2.7 years before starting antiretroviral therapy. This chain's CDR3 is CASGGQGPTQYF. Here the CDR3 DNA reads TGTGCCAGCGGGGGACAGGGACCCACCCAGTACTTC.